A selection of T cell receptor beta chains follows, all from one sample in a study of blood T cell repertoires in COVID-19. Assay: immunoSEQ multiplex PCR; the TCRdb copy retains only in-frame clones and omits some. Counted here are 150,000 or so clones, around 80% occurring once; the ten biggest clones make up about 15%. The sequencing input was peripheral blood. The receptors were gathered from a human donor with acute or convalescent COVID-19. The donor label of this sample is uncertain. Both conserved end residues are part of each CDR3. Each record gives: V gene, D gene, J gene, clone size, CDR3 protein, CDR3 DNA. D genes are given only for firm matches. Clone size is not always given. Where it is, it says once, few, many or a class for expanded clones.

>TRBV3-1/TRBV3-2|NA|TRBJ2-5|once
CASSLTGGRGETQYF
TGTGCCAGCAGCCTAACGGGGGGCCGAGGAGAGACCCAGTACTTC
>TRBV10-1|NA|TRBJ2-3|NA
CASSEAVPGGGTDTQYF
TGCGCCAGCAGTGAAGCCGTTCCGGGCGGGGGCACAGATACGCAGTATTTT
>TRBV5-4|TRBD2|TRBJ2-3|few
CASSLGLAGGVADTQYF
TGTGCCAGCAGCCTGGGACTAGCGGGGGGAGTGGCAGATACGCAGTATTTT
>TRBV7-2|TRBD1|TRBJ1-3|once
CASSFDRDGNTIYF
TGTGCCAGCAGCTTCGACAGGGATGGAAACACCATATATTTT
>TRBV5-1|TRBD1|TRBJ2-1|once
CASSLAMGQGRNEQFF
TGCGCCAGCAGCTTGGCGATGGGACAGGGACGGAATGAGCAGTTCTTC
>TRBV6-1|TRBD1|TRBJ1-1|NA
CASSDGLFRGTEAFF
TGTGCCAGCAGTGACGGCCTTTTCAGGGGGACTGAAGCTTTCTTT
>TRBV7-2|TRBD1|TRBJ2-3|once
CASSLDRGDTQYF
TGTGCCAGCAGCTTAGACAGGGGAGATACGCAGTATTTT
>TRBV5-6|NA|TRBJ2-3|NA
CASSLDSVGVHDTQYF
TGTGCCAGCAGCTTGGATTCCGTCGGGGTACACGATACGCAGTATTTT
>TRBV27|NA|TRBJ1-2|once
CASSHDSLINYGYTF
TGTGCCAGCAGCCACGACAGCCTAATTAACTATGGCTACACCTTC
>TRBV11-1|NA|TRBJ1-3|NA
CASSPRANSGNTIYF
TGTGCCAGCAGCCCGAGGGCTAACTCTGGAAACACCATATATTTT
>TRBV19|NA|TRBJ1-4|NA
CASSITGIGEKLFF
TGTGCCAGTAGTATAACAGGGATTGGTGAAAAACTGTTTTTT
>TRBV10-3|NA|TRBJ1-1|NA
CAISESQVEAFF
TGTGCCATCAGTGAGTCCCAGGTAGAAGCTTTCTTT
>TRBV5-1|TRBD2|TRBJ2-5|NA
CASSFQGTSPLETQYF
TGCGCCAGCAGCTTCCAAGGGACTAGCCCCCTGGAGACCCAGTACTTC
>TRBV25-1|TRBD1|TRBJ2-7|NA
CASRPGTGRSYEQYF
TGTGCCAGCAGACCCGGGACAGGGCGTTCCTACGAGCAGTACTTC
>TRBV21-1|NA|TRBJ1-5|few
CASSMGNGGGNQPQHF
TGTGCCAGCAGCATGGGGAACGGGGGAGGCAATCAGCCCCAGCATTTT
>TRBV4-1|NA|TRBJ2-5|NA
CASSLGGFQETQYF
TGCGCCAGCAGCCTCGGAGGGTTCCAAGAGACCCAGTACTTC
>TRBV5-1|TRBD2|TRBJ2-5|NA
CASSIGGAGWETQYF
TGCGCCAGCAGCATCGGGGGGGCCGGCTGGGAGACCCAGTACTTC
>TRBV10-1|TRBD1|TRBJ2-1|NA
CASSESGGQGFSNEQFF
TGCGCCAGCAGTGAGTCAGGGGGACAGGGGTTTTCCAATGAGCAGTTCTTC
>TRBV19|NA|TRBJ2-7|NA
CASSSQGGNYEQYF
TGTGCCAGTAGTTCCCAGGGCGGAAACTACGAGCAGTACTTC
>TRBV13|NA|TRBJ1-6|NA
CASSLGADSPLHF
TGTGCCAGCAGCCTGGGGGCGGATTCACCCCTCCACTTT
>TRBV19|NA|TRBJ2-3|NA
CASSKYRTDTQYF
TGTGCCAGTAGTAAATATCGCACAGATACGCAGTATTTT
>TRBV4-1|TRBD1|TRBJ1-1|once
CASSQGLRDSKAFF
TGCGCCAGCAGCCAGGGCCTCCGGGACAGTAAAGCTTTCTTT
>TRBV10-3|TRBD2|TRBJ2-1|once
CAISRTGTSDYNEQFF
TGTGCCATCAGTCGAACCGGGACTAGCGATTACAATGAGCAGTTCTTC
>TRBV6-5|TRBD1|TRBJ2-3|NA
CASSLGQVALDTQYF
TGTGCCAGCAGTTTAGGACAGGTCGCCCTAGATACGCAGTATTTT
>TRBV10-1|TRBD1|TRBJ2-3|NA
CASRAGTGVPDTQYF
TGCGCCAGCAGGGCCGGGACAGGGGTACCAGATACGCAGTATTTT
>TRBV10-3|NA|TRBJ2-3|NA
CAISESSGTDTQYF
TGTGCCATCAGTGAGTCGAGTGGCACAGATACGCAGTATTTT
>TRBV30|TRBD1|TRBJ1-3|few
CAWSGGTGAGNTIYF
TGTGCCTGGAGTGGGGGGACAGGGGCTGGAAACACCATATATTTT
>TRBV19|NA|TRBJ1-6|NA
CASSPSPGVSSPLHF
TGTGCCAGTAGTCCTAGCCCCGGTGTCAGTTCACCCCTCCACTTT
>TRBV3-1/TRBV3-2|NA|TRBJ1-2|NA
CASSQTRILNYGYTF
TGTGCCAGCAGCCAAACCCGGATACTAAACTATGGCTACACCTTC
>TRBV18|NA|TRBJ1-4|NA
CASSPPVQGDEKLFF
TGTGCCAGCTCACCACCTGTACAGGGTGACGAAAAACTGTTTTTT
>TRBV10-2|NA|TRBJ1-1|NA
CASSESYTVNTEAFF
TGCGCCAGCAGTGAGTCTTATACGGTGAACACTGAAGCTTTCTTT